This T cell receptor (beta chain) was recorded in a study of long-term antiretroviral therapy in people with HIV. The assay, immunoSEQ v3.0, was run at survey level. Here immunoSEQ multiplex PCR was the method, and the copy in TCRdb shows in-frame clones only, minus some. The sample holds some 29,000 clones; around 78% are singletons and the top ten take about 9.3%. The V gene's germline CDR1 is SGHTA and CDR2 FQGNSA. The CDR3 runs 15 residues. V shed 5 bases and J 2 bases; nucleotides not matched to a gene: 4. Sample: unsorted PBMCs, taken 1.5 years before starting antiretroviral therapy. The clonotype originates from a man younger than 30 with HIV. V is TRBV7-2 and J is TRBJ2-7; 12 bases fit TRBD2. The CDR3 region has the DNA TGTGCCAGCAGCCCCTGGACTAGCGGGACCTACGAGCAGTACTTC. Its translation: CASSPWTSGTYEQYF.